The 4 T cell receptor beta chains given below trace back to one sample, sequenced in a study of CD8 T cells in ankylosing spondylitis (TCRdb year 2017). On the study overall, not on this receptor specifically: A TCR beta motif of several highly homologous amino acid variants appeared characteristic of blood from ankylosing spondylitis patients.

These TCRs' antigens remain unknown. The library was produced with 5' RACE. Sequencing relied on an Illumina HiSeq 2500. TCRdb itself trimmed the public reads at Q25 with fastp, ran MiXCR and retained productive beta chains. Every CDR3 protein is listed once, alongside the most common genes and DNA of its rows. The sample records around 770,000 distinct CDR3 sequences, around 11% of which are singletons. The ten largest clones capture around 0.51% of the sample. Sequences were obtained from blood, either unsorted or a sorted T cell fraction (not recorded which). These receptors originate from a male donor with ankylosing spondylitis.

This clonotype has more than one count but fewer than ten. The chain recombines TRBV5-1 with TRBJ1-3; no firm D call. The length of the CDR3 is 15 residues. Per germline, CDR1 SGHRS and CDR2 YFSETQ. The V end lost 0 bases, the J end lost 4 bases, and 11 bases lay between the germline ends. CDR3 bases: TGCGCCAGCAGCTTGGCTCCTAACCTCGGAAACACCATATATTTT. Amino acids: CASSLAPNLGNTIYF.

This clonotype was picked up a small number of times. The chain combines TRBV24-1 with TRBJ2-1; 7 bases are shared with TRBD1. Losses at the gene ends were 4 bases for V and 4 bases for J; bases not matched to a gene: 3. The germline gives CDR1 KGHDR, CDR2 SFDVKD. CDR3 length equals 14 residues. This chain's CDR3 is CATSERGQYNEQFF. CDR3 bases: TGTGCCACCAGTGAGAGGGGACAGTACAATGAGCAGTTCTTC.

This clonotype was counted only a few times. V gene TRBV20-1 combines with J gene TRBJ2-1; D may be TRBD1 (5 bases). In germline, CDR1 is DFQATT, CDR2 SNEGSKA (reference sequence). The CDR3 has 15 amino acids. V was clipped by 2 bases and J by 0 bases, with 11 bases between them. The CDR3 sequence is CSARYGAYSYNEQFF. The CDR3 DNA sequence: TGCAGTGCTAGATATGGGGCATACTCCTACAATGAGCAGTTCTTC.

The genes are TRBV27 and TRBJ2-7, with D unresolved. Germline V gene data show CDR1 as MNHEY and CDR2 as SMNVEV (reference sequence). V gave up 2 bases and J gave up 7 bases, with 18 bases separating them. The CDR3 runs 15 residues. The CDR3 sequence is CASSLNSIAVGEQYF. The CDR3 DNA reads as TGTGCCAGCAGTTTAAATTCCATCGCAGTCGGGGAGCAGTACTTC.